This passage covers 2 T cell receptor beta chains from one sample sequenced in a study of human thymus T cells. Here immunoSEQ multiplex PCR was the method, and the copy in TCRdb shows in-frame clones only, minus some. There are some 40,000 clones in the sample; 94% occur only once, and more than 0.1% lies in the top ten. Sequenced: blood. The source is a boy under two years old with a congenital heart defect but otherwise immunologically healthy.

This clone was seen once. The V gene is TRBV21-1, the J gene TRBJ1-2. TRBV21-1 represents a pseudogene. The CDR3 runs to 14 residues. Written as DNA, the CDR3 is TGTGCCAGCAGCAAAGCCCGGGCGGACTATGGCTACACCTTC. As protein: CASSKARADYGYTF.

In DNA form, the CDR3 reads TGTGCCAGCAGCTTGCGAAGCGTCCTCTATGGCTACACCTTC. Residues: CASSLRSVLYGYTF. The gene calls are TRBV5-4 and TRBJ1-2; no definite D call. The germline V and J ends were trimmed by 1 base and 4 bases, with 11 bases remaining between them. Germline V gene lookup returns CDR1 SGHNT and CDR2 YYREEE (reference sequence). The CDR3 length is 14 residues.